This T cell receptor (beta chain) comes out of a study of blood T cell repertoires in COVID-19. Study-wide background: Whether acute or convalescent, the COVID-19 samples came from the United States, Italy and Spain.

Recruits, aged roughly 18 to 95 years, lived in around 24 US areas. Study processing details: Researchers report that nucleated cell counts were estimated from reference gene primer amplification. Sequencing was performed with immunoSEQ multiplex PCR; in TCRdb, only in-frame clones are kept and a portion is missing. The V and J calls and clone size were taken over from that table, and D and trimming were inferred from the DNA. The sample holds roughly 180,000 clones, 81% seen once. The V segment lost 1 base and the J segment 7 bases; nucleotides outside the gene matches: 3. The germline CDR1 and CDR2 sequences are SEHNR and FQNEAQ (reference sequence). The CDR3 is made up of 15 amino acids.

The source is a woman aged 40 to 50 with acute COVID-19. The chain employs TRBV7-9 and TRBJ1-6; 8 bases agree with TRBD1. Sequences were obtained from PBMCs or T cells enriched from blood (not recorded which). The CDR3 sequence is CASSLGTGPNSPLHF. DNA for the CDR3: TGTGCCAGCAGCTTAGGGACAGGGCCCAATTCACCCCTCCACTTT.